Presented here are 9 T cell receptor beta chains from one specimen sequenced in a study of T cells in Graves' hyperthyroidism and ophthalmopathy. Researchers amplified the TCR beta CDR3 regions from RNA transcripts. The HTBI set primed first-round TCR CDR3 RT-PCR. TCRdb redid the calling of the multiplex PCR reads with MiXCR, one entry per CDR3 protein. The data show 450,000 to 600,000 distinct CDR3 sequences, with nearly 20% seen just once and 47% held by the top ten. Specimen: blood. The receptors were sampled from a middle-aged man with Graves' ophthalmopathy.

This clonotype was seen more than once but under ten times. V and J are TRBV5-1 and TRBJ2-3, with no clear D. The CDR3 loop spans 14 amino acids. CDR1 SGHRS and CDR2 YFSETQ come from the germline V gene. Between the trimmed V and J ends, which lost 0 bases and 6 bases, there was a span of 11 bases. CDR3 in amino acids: CASSLGPVGDTQYF. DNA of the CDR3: TGCGCCAGCAGCTTGGGGCCAGTCGGGGATACGCAGTATTTT.

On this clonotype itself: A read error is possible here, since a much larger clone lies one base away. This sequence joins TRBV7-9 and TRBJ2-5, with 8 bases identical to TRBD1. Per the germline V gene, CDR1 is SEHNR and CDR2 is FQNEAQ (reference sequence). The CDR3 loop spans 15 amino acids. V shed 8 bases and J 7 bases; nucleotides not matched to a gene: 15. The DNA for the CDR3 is TGTGCCAGCGCCGATCAATCAGGGGGCAGAGGGACCCAGTACTTC. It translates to CASADQSGGRGTQYF.

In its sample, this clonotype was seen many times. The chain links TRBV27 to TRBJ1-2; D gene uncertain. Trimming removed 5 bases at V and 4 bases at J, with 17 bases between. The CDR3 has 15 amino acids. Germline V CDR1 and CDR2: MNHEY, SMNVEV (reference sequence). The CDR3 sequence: CASSVRTPEGYGYTF. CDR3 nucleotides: TGTGCCAGCAGTGTACGCACCCCGGAGGGCTATGGCTACACCTTC.

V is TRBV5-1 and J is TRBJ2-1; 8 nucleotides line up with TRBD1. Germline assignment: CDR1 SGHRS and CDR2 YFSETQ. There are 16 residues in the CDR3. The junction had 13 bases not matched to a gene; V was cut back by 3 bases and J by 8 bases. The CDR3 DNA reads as TGCGCCAGCAGCTCCTTCGGACAGGGATTGGGGGATGAGCAGTTCTTC. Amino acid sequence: CASSSFGQGLGDEQFF.

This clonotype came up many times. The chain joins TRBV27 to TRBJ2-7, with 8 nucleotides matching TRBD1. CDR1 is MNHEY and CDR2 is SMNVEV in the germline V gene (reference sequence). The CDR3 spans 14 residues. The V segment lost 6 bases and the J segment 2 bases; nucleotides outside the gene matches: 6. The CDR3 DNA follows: TGTGCCAGCAGCCAGGGGGCCACTCCCTACGAGCAGTACTTC. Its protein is CASSQGATPYEQYF.

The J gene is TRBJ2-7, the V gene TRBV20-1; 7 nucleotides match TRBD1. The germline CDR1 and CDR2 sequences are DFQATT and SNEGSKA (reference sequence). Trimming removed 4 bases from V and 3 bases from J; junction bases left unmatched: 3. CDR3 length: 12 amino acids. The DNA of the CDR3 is TGCAGTGCTAAAAGGGACAGCTACGAGCAGTACTTC. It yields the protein CSAKRDSYEQYF.

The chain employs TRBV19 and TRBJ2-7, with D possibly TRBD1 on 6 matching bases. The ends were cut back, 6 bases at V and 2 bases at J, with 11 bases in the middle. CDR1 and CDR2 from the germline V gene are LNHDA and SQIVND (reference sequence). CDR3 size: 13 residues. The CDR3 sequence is CASSHGQTYEQYF. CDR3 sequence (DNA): TGTGCCAGTAGCCACGGACAGACCTACGAGCAGTACTTC. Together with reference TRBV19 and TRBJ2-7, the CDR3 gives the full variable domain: DGGITQSPKYLFRKEGQNVTLSCEQNLNHDAMYWYRQDPGQGLRLIYYSQIVNDFQKGDIAEGYSVSREKKESFPLTVTSAQKNPTAFYLCASSHGQTYEQYFGPGTRLTVT.

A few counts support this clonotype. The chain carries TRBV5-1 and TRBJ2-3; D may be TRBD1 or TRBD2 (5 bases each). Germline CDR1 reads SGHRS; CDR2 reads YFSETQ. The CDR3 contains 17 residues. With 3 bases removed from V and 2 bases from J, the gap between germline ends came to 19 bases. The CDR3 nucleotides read TGCGCCAGCAGCTGGACCGCCGGGACCTCGCACACAGATACGCAGTATTTT. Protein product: CASSWTAGTSHTDTQYF.

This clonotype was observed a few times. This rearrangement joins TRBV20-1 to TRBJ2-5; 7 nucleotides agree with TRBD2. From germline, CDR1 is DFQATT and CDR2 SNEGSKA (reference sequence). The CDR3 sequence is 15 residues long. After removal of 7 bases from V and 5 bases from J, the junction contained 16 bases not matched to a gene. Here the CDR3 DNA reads TGCAGTGTAGGGCAGGGAGGGATGAGTAGGGAGACCCAGTACTTC. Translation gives CSVGQGGMSRETQYF.